The 31 T cell receptor beta chains reported below all come from one sample, sequenced in a study of blood T cell repertoires in COVID-19. The protocol was immunoSEQ multiplex PCR, while the TCRdb copy is restricted to in-frame clones and leaves out a portion. This table holds under 300,000 clones, approximately 84% found once. Sequenced: peripheral blood. The source of these receptors is a human donor with COVID-19, enrolled during active disease. The donor label of this sample is uncertain.

This chain links TRBV30 with TRBJ1-1, with no clear D. Germline V lookup: CDR1 GTSNPN, CDR2 SVGIG (reference sequence). With 0 bases removed from V and 7 bases from J, the gap between germline ends came to 9 bases. The CDR3 consists of 12 residues. Here the CDR3 reads CAWSVRWSEAFF. The CDR3, as DNA: TGTGCCTGGAGTGTACGCTGGAGTGAAGCTTTCTTT.

J is TRBJ2-1 and V is TRBV7-9; TRBD1 agrees at 8 bases. Germline CDR1 and CDR2: SEHNR and FQNEAQ (reference sequence). CDR3 length: 13 residues. V was pared by 1 base and J by 7 bases, with 0 bases of the junction left unmatched. The CDR3 DNA sequence: TGTGCCAGCAGCTTAGGGACAGGGAATGAGCAGTTCTTC. Protein: CASSLGTGNEQFF.

J is TRBJ2-7 and V is TRBV20-1, with 10 bases fitting TRBD2. The V segment lost 3 bases and the J segment 7 bases; nucleotides outside the gene matches: 12. Germline V gene sequence: CDR1 DFQATT, CDR2 SNEGSKA (reference sequence). CDR3 length: 15 amino acids. The CDR3 region is CSASGSGTSVWEQYF. The CDR3 region has the DNA TGCAGTGCTAGTGGGTCCGGGACTAGCGTGTGGGAGCAGTACTTC.

V is TRBV5-1 and J is TRBJ1-2, with 7 bases that match TRBD1. V shed 6 bases, J shed 4 bases, and the junction held 15 bases outside the gene matches. There are 16 residues in the CDR3. Per the germline V gene, CDR1 is SGHRS and CDR2 is YFSETQ. CDR3 region: CASTSSPLQGTYGYTF. CDR3 sequence (DNA): TGCGCCAGCACCTCGAGTCCGTTACAGGGGACCTATGGCTACACCTTC.

CDR3 amino acids: CASSRGEQGRGSPLHF. The DNA of the CDR3 is TGTGCCAGCAGCCGGGGGGAGCAGGGGAGGGGTTCACCCCTCCACTTT. The V call is TRBV7-8, the J call TRBJ1-6; weak D call: TRBD1 (6 bases). This CDR3 comprises 16 residues. Germline CDR1 is SGHVS and CDR2 is FQNEAQ. The V gene lost 5 bases and the J gene lost 9 bases, with 20 bases spanning the gap.

This clone occurred once. V usage is TRBV27 and J usage is TRBJ2-5; no firm D call. This CDR3 comprises 14 residues. Per germline, CDR1 MNHEY and CDR2 SMNVEV (reference sequence). V gave up 6 bases and J gave up 1 base, with 12 bases separating them. Here the CDR3 DNA reads TGTGCCAGCAGCTATCTCGCGGCCCAAGAGACCCAGTACTTC. Amino acids: CASSYLAAQETQYF.

The chain uses TRBV30 and TRBJ1-5; maybe TRBD1 (5 bases). CDR1 and CDR2 from the germline V gene are GTSNPN and SVGIG (reference sequence). This CDR3 spans 14 amino acids. The ends were cut back, 1 base at V and 6 bases at J, with 13 bases in the middle. The CDR3 DNA follows: TGTGCCTGGAGTGCCCAGAACCAGGGTCAGCCCCAGCATTTT. Its translation is CAWSAQNQGQPQHF. The full variable domain, with the rest looked up from reference TRBV30 and TRBJ1-5, is SQTIHQWPATLVQPVGSPLSLECTVEGTSNPNLYWYRQAAGRGLQLLFYSVGIGQISSEVPQNLSASRPQDRQFILSSKKLLLSDSGFYLCAWSAQNQGQPQHFGDGTRLSIL.

The chain has TRBV27 and TRBJ1-2; 7 bases align to TRBD1. The CDR3 length is 16 residues. Germline trimming cut 5 bases from V and 2 bases from J; bases unmatched to any gene: 11. Germline loops: CDR1 MNHEY, CDR2 SMNVEV (reference sequence). The CDR3: CASSPADRDSNYGYTF. The CDR3 bases are TGTGCCAGCAGTCCCGCCGACAGGGACTCAAACTATGGCTACACCTTC.

The chain has TRBV5-1 and TRBJ2-1; 9 bases map to TRBD1. This CDR3 comprises 15 residues. Germline CDR1 and CDR2: SGHRS and YFSETQ. With V trimmed by 0 bases and J by 7 bases, 5 bases remained unmatched. In nucleotides, the CDR3 is TGCGCCAGCAGCTTGGCCCTGGGACAGGGAAATGAGCAGTTCTTC. This gives the protein CASSLALGQGNEQFF.

The chain's CDR3 is CASSPGGGGVMDTQYF. The DNA for the CDR3 is TGTGCCAGCAGCCCAGGGGGTGGGGGAGTTATGGATACGCAGTATTTT. The J gene is TRBJ2-3, the V gene TRBV5-4, with TRBD1 matching 7 bases. Looked up from germline, CDR1 is SGHNT and CDR2 is YYREEE (reference sequence). V shed 4 bases and J 6 bases; nucleotides not matched to a gene: 14. The CDR3 totals 16 residues. The variable domain in full, completed from reference TRBV5-4 and TRBJ2-3, reads ETGVTQSPTHLIKTRGQQVTLRCSSQSGHNTVSWYQQALGQGPQFIFQYYREEENGRGNFPPRFSGLQFPNYSSELNVNALELDDSALYLCASSPGGGGVMDTQYFGPGTRLTVL.

The chain carries TRBV14 and TRBJ2-1; D possibly corresponds to TRBD1 (6 bases). The length of the CDR3 is 14 residues. In germline, CDR1 is SGHDN, CDR2 FVKESK. V was shortened by 0 bases and J by 5 bases, with 8 bases between the two germline ends. The CDR3 spells CASSQDHRDNEQFF. The CDR3 DNA sequence: TGTGCCAGCAGCCAAGATCACAGGGACAATGAGCAGTTCTTC.

The chain couples TRBV3-1 (or the pseudogene TRBV3-2) to TRBJ1-2, with a weak D call TRBD1 (6 bases). Trimming removed 3 bases at V and 6 bases at J, with 14 bases between. The CDR3 length is 14 residues. From germline, CDR1 is LGHDT and CDR2 YNNKEL (reference sequence). For the CDR3, the DNA is TGTGCCAGCAGCCAGGAGGTGGCAGGGGATGGCTACACCTTC. Protein sequence: CASSQEVAGDGYTF.

V gene TRBV6-5 combines with J gene TRBJ1-6; D remains ambiguous. This CDR3 has 15 residues. Germline V gene sequence: CDR1 MNHEY, CDR2 SVGAGI. Trimming left V 7 bases short and J 10 bases short, with 20 bases between. In nucleotides, the CDR3 is TGTGCCAGCACCCCCTGGGAGGGTCTAAGGTCACCCCTCCACTTT. Protein: CASTPWEGLRSPLHF.

This chain joins TRBV30 and TRBJ1-2; TRBD1 is a possible D gene (5 bases). This CDR3 is built from 14 residues. The V gene lost 2 bases and the J gene lost 4 bases, with 14 bases spanning the gap. CDR1 and CDR2 (germline): GTSNPN, SVGIG (reference sequence). The CDR3 sequence: CAWSPLGGGYGYTF. DNA for the CDR3: TGTGCCTGGAGTCCGCTGGGGGGGGGCTATGGCTACACCTTC.

The chain uses TRBV5-1 and TRBJ1-3; the match to TRBD1 covers 7 bases. The CDR3 totals 15 residues. V shed 4 bases and J 3 bases; nucleotides not matched to a gene: 7. Germline V CDR1 and CDR2: SGHRS, YFSETQ. CDR3 residues: CASSRQGSGGNTIYF. DNA of the CDR3: TGCGCCAGCAGCCGACAGGGCTCAGGTGGAAACACCATATATTTT.

This chain links TRBV5-1 with TRBJ2-5; TRBD2 aligns across 10 bases. The CDR3 contains 15 residues. After removal of 1 base from V and 4 bases from J, the junction contained 4 bases not matched to a gene. CDR1 and CDR2 (germline): SGHRS, YFSETQ. CDR3 region: CASSLQREGPETQYF. CDR3 in DNA: TGCGCCAGCAGCTTGCAGCGGGAGGGCCCAGAGACCCAGTACTTC.

J is TRBJ2-1 and V is TRBV19; 15 positions agree with TRBD2. Germline V gene lookup returns CDR1 LNHDA and CDR2 SQIVND (reference sequence). CDR3 length: 18 amino acids. The V gene end was trimmed by 2 bases and the J gene end by 7 bases; junction bases not matched to a gene: 9. The DNA of the CDR3 is TGTGCCAGTAGTATACCAGGACTAGCGGGAGGGCCTGAGAATGAGCAGTTCTTC. Translation: CASSIPGLAGGPENEQFF.

On this clone: The same CDR3 can be traced to other DNA sequences in this sample. The chain links TRBV12-3 or TRBV12-4 to TRBJ1-2, with D hard to call. Trimming removed 5 bases from V and 1 base from J, with 8 bases in between. The CDR3 has 13 residues. CDR3 sequence: CASSLTSNYGYTF. CDR3 nucleotide sequence: TGTGCCAGCAGTCTCACAAGTAACTATGGCTACACCTTC.

DNA of the CDR3: TGTGCCAGCTTACCGGGTCCTAATCAGCCCCAGCATTTT. Protein: CASLPGPNQPQHF. The chain employs TRBV21-1 and TRBJ1-5. TRBV21-1 is a documented pseudogene. The CDR3 extends over 13 amino acids.

Comment on this clone: Other DNA sequences of this sample code for an identical CDR3. The chain combines TRBV30 with TRBJ1-4; the match to TRBD1 covers 9 bases. Trimming at V came to 3 bases and at J to 4 bases, leaving 0 bases not matched to a gene. This CDR3 region has 13 residues. Germline V gene sequence: CDR1 GTSNPN, CDR2 SVGIG (reference sequence). CDR3 region: CAWRDRGNEKLFF. Written as DNA, the CDR3 is TGTGCCTGGAGGGACAGGGGTAATGAAAAACTGTTTTTT.

As for this clone: The sample contains more than one DNA sequence encoding this CDR3. V is TRBV5-1 and J is TRBJ2-1; possible D gene TRBD1, 5 bases. Between the trimmed V and J ends, which lost 0 bases and 4 bases, there was a span of 8 bases. The CDR3 covers 14 residues. CDR1 is SGHRS and CDR2 is YFSETQ in the germline V gene. CDR3 region: CASSLGGAYNEQFF. The DNA of the CDR3 is TGCGCCAGCAGCTTGGGGGGCGCGTACAATGAGCAGTTCTTC.

The rearrangement links TRBV5-1 to TRBJ2-3; D is perhaps TRBD1 (6 bases). V lost 2 bases, J lost 4 bases, and 14 bases lay in between. There are 15 residues in the CDR3. CDR1 and CDR2 (germline): SGHRS, YFSETQ. The CDR3 here is CASSFEGGSADTQYF. CDR3 coding DNA: TGCGCCAGCAGCTTCGAAGGGGGAAGCGCAGATACGCAGTATTTT.

This chain joins TRBV28 and TRBJ1-5, with D unresolved. Germline loops: CDR1 MDHEN, CDR2 SYDVKM. Trimming cost V 4 bases and J 6 bases, with 10 bases left between them. CDR3 length: 13 amino acids. CDR3 bases: TGTGCCAGCAGTTCAGAAAGTGGTCAGCCCCAGCATTTT. Its protein product is CASSSESGQPQHF.

J is TRBJ2-2 and V is TRBV3-1 (or the pseudogene TRBV3-2); possibly TRBD2 for D (5 bases). This CDR3 spans 13 amino acids. Trimming took off 6 bases at V and 4 bases at J, with 9 bases between the two ends. CDR1 and CDR2 from the germline V gene are LGHDT and YNNKEL (reference sequence). CDR3 sequence reads: CASSRTFTGELFF. The CDR3, as DNA: TGTGCCAGCAGTCGGACTTTCACCGGGGAGCTGTTTTTT.

The chain couples TRBV30 to TRBJ1-2, with D possibly matching TRBD1 (6 bases). Trimming removed 0 bases at V and 7 bases at J, with 12 bases between. Germline CDR1 is GTSNPN and CDR2 is SVGIG (reference sequence). This CDR3 has 13 amino acids. CDR3 bases: TGTGCCTGGAGTGTACAGGGTGACGGTGGCTACACCTTC. This gives the protein CAWSVQGDGGYTF.

This clone appeared a single time. The rearrangement links TRBV28 to TRBJ1-5; D is possibly TRBD1 (6 bases). V gave up 4 bases and J gave up 9 bases, with 10 bases separating them. CDR3 length: 12 amino acids. CDR1 and CDR2 from the germline V gene are MDHEN and SYDVKM. The CDR3 DNA sequence: TGTGCCAGCAGTTACAGGGCGGGGCCCCAGCATTTT. Its translation: CASSYRAGPQHF.

V usage is TRBV24-1 and J usage is TRBJ2-3; perhaps TRBD2 as D (5 bases). This CDR3 spans 13 amino acids. V dropped 5 bases and J dropped 5 bases, with 10 bases sitting between them. Germline V gene sequence: CDR1 KGHDR, CDR2 SFDVKD. CDR3 sequence: CATSGGVRDTQYF. The CDR3 bases are TGTGCCACCAGTGGGGGAGTAAGAGATACGCAGTATTTT.

The chain couples TRBV20-1 to TRBJ2-1; 9 nucleotides agree with TRBD1. V lost 3 bases to trimming and J lost 6 bases; unmatched junction nucleotides: 9. Germline V gene data show CDR1 as DFQATT and CDR2 as SNEGSKA (reference sequence). The CDR3 runs 15 residues. The CDR3 region has the DNA TGCAGTGCTAGTGCCGGGACAGGGCCCGGCAATGAGCAGTTCTTC. This translates into CSASAGTGPGNEQFF.

The chain uses TRBV28 and TRBJ2-5, with D perhaps TRBD1 (5 bases). V was pared by 3 bases and J by 4 bases, with 12 bases between. The CDR3 contains 14 residues. Per germline, CDR1 MDHEN and CDR2 SYDVKM. The DNA of the CDR3 is TGTGCCAGCAGTTTGTTAGGGGTGAGAGAGACCCAGTACTTC. Its translation: CASSLLGVRETQYF.

The chain employs TRBV19 and TRBJ2-5; TRBD2 aligns across 11 bases. Trimming took 6 bases from V and 4 from J; bases not matched to a gene: 4. The CDR3 is 14 residues long. The germline V gene has CDR1 LNHDA and CDR2 SQIVND (reference sequence). The CDR3 DNA reads TGTGCCAGTAGGGATAGCGGGAGGGGAGAGACCCAGTACTTC. Translated: CASRDSGRGETQYF.

This sequence joins TRBV28 and TRBJ2-2, with 7 nucleotides matching TRBD2. Germline CDR1 MDHEN, CDR2 SYDVKM. The trim removed 6 bases at V and 4 bases at J, leaving 5 bases unmatched. This CDR3 contains 14 residues. In DNA form, the CDR3 reads TGTGCCAGCAGCGGTCCTAGCGGCACCGGGGAGCTGTTTTTT. Its translation is CASSGPSGTGELFF.